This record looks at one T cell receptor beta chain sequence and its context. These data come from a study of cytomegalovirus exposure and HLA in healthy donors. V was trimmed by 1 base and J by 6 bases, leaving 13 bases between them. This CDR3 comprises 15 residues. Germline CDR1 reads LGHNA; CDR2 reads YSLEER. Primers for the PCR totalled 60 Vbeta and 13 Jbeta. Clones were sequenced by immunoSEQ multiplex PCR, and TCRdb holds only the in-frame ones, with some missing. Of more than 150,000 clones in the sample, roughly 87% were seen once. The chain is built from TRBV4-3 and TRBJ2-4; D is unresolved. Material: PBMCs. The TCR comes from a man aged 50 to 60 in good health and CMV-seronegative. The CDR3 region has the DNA TGCGCCAGCAGCCAAGTGAGGAACCCCTTAAACATTCAGTACTTC. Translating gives CASSQVRNPLNIQYF.